The next 17 T cell receptor beta chains were all read from a single sample in a study of T cells in Graves' hyperthyroidism and ophthalmopathy. It was RNA transcripts that yielded the amplified TCR beta CDR3 regions. The study used the HTBI primer set for a first-round RT-PCR of the TCR CDR3. TCRdb itself ran the multiplex PCR reads through MiXCR, one entry per CDR3 protein. The repertoire holds 730,000 or so distinct CDR3 sequences, with roughly a sixth as singletons. The sample was blood. The receptor set was obtained from a woman between 45 and 65 years old with Graves' hyperthyroidism that later progressed to Graves' ophthalmopathy.

This clonotype was observed many times. CDR3 sequence (DNA): TGCAGCGTTGTGGGTACAACAGGGGGGGCTGAAGCTTTCTTT. This sequence encodes CSVVGTTGGAEAFF. The J gene is TRBJ1-1, the V gene TRBV29-1; TRBD1 matches 8 bases. The CDR3 runs 14 residues. Germline values: CDR1 SQVTM, CDR2 ANQGSEA. J lost 6 bases, V lost 4 bases, and 10 bases had no gene match.

This clonotype was picked up a small number of times. In nucleotides, the CDR3 is TGTGCCAGCAGCTTAGTCAGGGGCTATGACTATGGCTACACCTTC. Translation gives CASSLVRGYDYGYTF. The V and J genes are TRBV11-2 and TRBJ1-2; possible D gene TRBD1, 6 bases. Germline CDR1 and CDR2: SGHAT and FQNNGV. The V end was cut by 1 base, the J end by 3 bases, with 12 bases between. This CDR3 spans 15 amino acids.

J is TRBJ2-2 and V is TRBV29-1; D ambiguous. Germline V gene sequence: CDR1 SQVTM, CDR2 ANQGSEA. The ends were cut back, 1 base at V and 0 bases at J, with 6 bases in the middle. CDR3 length: 14 residues. This chain's CDR3 is CSVEALANTGELFF. The CDR3 coding sequence is TGCAGCGTTGAAGCCCTAGCGAACACCGGGGAGCTGTTTTTT.

The chain recombines TRBV27 with TRBJ2-5; TRBD1 or TRBD2 may be the D gene (5 bases each). Germline CDR1 and CDR2: MNHEY and SMNVEV (reference sequence). This CDR3 is built from 16 residues. V lost 5 bases to trimming and J lost 2 bases, with 18 bases between them. Here the CDR3 DNA reads TGTGCCAGCAGTACTGGTCCCGGGACGGGTCAAGAGACCCAGTACTTC. Encoded protein: CASSTGPGTGQETQYF.

The chain is built from TRBV20-1 and TRBJ1-4; D unclear. Germline V gene sequence: CDR1 DFQATT, CDR2 SNEGSKA (reference sequence). The CDR3 is 14 residues long. The germline V and J ends were trimmed by 0 bases and 4 bases, with 9 bases remaining between them. The CDR3 here is CSARDEGGNEKLFF. The CDR3, as DNA: TGCAGTGCTAGAGATGAGGGAGGTAATGAAAAACTGTTTTTT.

This clonotype came up a few times. The rearrangement uses TRBV5-1 and TRBJ1-6; weak D call: TRBD1 (6 bases). The V gene's germline CDR1 is SGHRS and CDR2 YFSETQ. The CDR3 totals 15 residues. The V and J ends lost 1 base and 4 bases respectively, with 9 bases between them. Here the CDR3 reads CASSLTGLYNSPLHF. The CDR3 DNA reads TGCGCCAGCAGCTTGACAGGGTTGTATAATTCACCCCTCCACTTT.

This clonotype was counted only a few times. The J gene is TRBJ2-1, the V gene TRBV6-1; 7 bases agree with TRBD1. Germline CDR1 is MNHNS and CDR2 is SASEGT. The CDR3 length is 16 residues. J lost 0 bases, V lost 4 bases, and 6 bases had no gene match. This CDR3 reads CASSANRGGSYNEQFF. In nucleotides, the CDR3 is TGTGCCAGCAGTGCCAACAGGGGCGGCTCCTACAATGAGCAGTTCTTC.

This clonotype was seen at least ten times. The rearrangement joins TRBV5-5 to TRBJ1-2; weak D call: TRBD1 (5 bases). Trimming left V 2 bases short and J 5 bases short, with 10 bases between. This CDR3 region has 13 residues. Germline V gives CDR1 SGHKS, CDR2 YYEKEE (reference sequence). The DNA of the CDR3 is TGTGCCAGCAGCTTTCAGGGTTCTTATGGCTACACCTTC. As protein: CASSFQGSYGYTF.

This clonotype has a handful of counts. The chain carries TRBV20-1 and TRBJ1-6; D unclear. This CDR3 has 15 residues. With 5 bases removed from V and 9 bases from J, the gap between germline ends came to 20 bases. Germline assignment: CDR1 DFQATT and CDR2 SNEGSKA (reference sequence). In DNA, the CDR3 is TGCAGTGCTTCGGTATGGAGGTTCGTTTTTTCACCCCTCCACTTT. Protein product: CSASVWRFVFSPLHF.

This clonotype appeared a few times. This chain connects TRBV6-1 to TRBJ2-1; 15 nucleotides align to TRBD2. The length of the CDR3 is 12 residues. The junction had 2 bases not matched to a gene; V was cut back by 5 bases and J by 15 bases. Germline V gene sequence: CDR1 MNHNS, CDR2 SASEGT. The chain's CDR3 is CASSKGLAGGFF. As DNA, the CDR3 is TGTGCCAGCAGTAAGGGACTAGCGGGGGGGTTCTTC.

In its sample, this clonotype was seen many times. The chain uses TRBV11-2 and TRBJ2-3, with 10 bases fitting TRBD2. V dropped 5 bases and J dropped 6; count of bases not matched to a gene: 8. The germline CDR1 and CDR2 sequences are SGHAT and FQNNGV. This CDR3 has 15 residues. DNA for the CDR3: TGTGCCAGCAGCCCCAGAGGTAGCGGGGGGGATACGCAGTATTTT. Translation gives CASSPRGSGGDTQYF.

This chain joins TRBV5-1 and TRBJ1-4, with D unresolved. The CDR3 has 16 amino acids. CDR1 and CDR2 from the germline V gene are SGHRS and YFSETQ. Trimming cost V 0 bases and J 8 bases, with 17 bases left between them. The CDR3 coding sequence is TGCGCCAGCAGCTTGGCCGTGCCCCGGATTGGGGAAAAACTGTTTTTT. The encoded protein is CASSLAVPRIGEKLFF.

In this sample, this clonotype turned up a few times. The chain employs TRBV6-6 and TRBJ1-4; D gene unclear. CDR3 length equals 15 residues. Trimming pared 2 bases from V and 4 bases from J, leaving 11 bases between. The germline V gene has CDR1 MNHNY and CDR2 SVGAGI (reference sequence). CDR3 in DNA: TGTGCCAGCAGTTACACGATGGGGTTTAATGAAAAACTGTTTTTT. Amino acids: CASSYTMGFNEKLFF.

The chain has TRBV19 and TRBJ1-1; a weak D match, TRBD1 (6 bases). Germline V gives CDR1 LNHDA, CDR2 SQIVND (reference sequence). The V gene lost 0 bases and the J gene lost 8 bases, with 16 bases spanning the gap. The CDR3 is 15 amino acids. The CDR3 loop reads CASSIDLGGRLEAFF. The CDR3 nucleotides are TGTGCCAGTAGTATAGATCTGGGGGGCCGGTTGGAAGCTTTCTTT.

This clonotype was detected many times. The chain carries TRBV7-9 and TRBJ2-1; 9 nucleotides line up with TRBD2. This CDR3 has 13 residues. From germline, CDR1 is SEHNR and CDR2 FQNEAQ (reference sequence). J lost 2 bases, V lost 10 bases, and 3 bases had no gene match. The DNA for the CDR3 is TGTGCCACGCGACTAGCGGCCTACAATGAGCAGTTCTTC. Protein sequence: CATRLAAYNEQFF.

This clonotype has a count of ten or more. This sequence joins TRBV2 and TRBJ1-1; TRBD1 is a possible D gene (5 bases). V was trimmed by 6 bases and J by 4 bases, leaving 18 bases between them. The CDR3 totals 15 residues. CDR1 and CDR2 from the germline V gene are SNHLY and FYNNEI. CDR3 amino acids: CASRQPSGLFTEAFF. CDR3 DNA: TGTGCCAGCAGGCAACCGTCGGGACTTTTCACTGAAGCTTTCTTT.

V usage is TRBV6-6 and J usage is TRBJ1-5; no clear D gene. Germline V gene data show CDR1 as MNHNY and CDR2 as SVGAGI (reference sequence). V dropped 2 bases and J dropped 0 bases, with 17 bases sitting between them. This CDR3 contains 18 residues. The CDR3 loop reads CASSYPPSRRYSNQPQHF. CDR3 sequence (DNA): TGTGCCAGCAGTTACCCACCAAGCAGAAGATATAGCAATCAGCCCCAGCATTTT.